Below, 9 T cell receptor beta chains from the same sample are listed, as sequenced in a study of T cell responses to AZD1222 COVID-19 vaccine. This table comes from immunoSEQ multiplex PCR, and its TCRdb copy is limited to in-frame clones, with some not included. Of tens of thousands of clones listed, around 80% were seen once; the top ten hold around 50%. This specimen was peripheral blood, taken 28 days after the second AZD1222 dose. These receptors were collected from an adult who received the AZD1222 COVID-19 vaccine.

CDR3: CASSAGWSGELFF. CDR3 nucleotides: TGCGCCAGCAGTGCTGGGTGGTCCGGGGAGCTGTTTTTT. The chain carries TRBV10-1 and TRBJ2-2; D gene unclear. V was pared by 4 bases and J by 6 bases, with 9 bases between. The CDR3 extends over 13 amino acids. Germline-derived CDR1 and CDR2 are WNHNN and SYGVQD (reference sequence).

J is TRBJ1-2 and V is TRBV28, with D hard to call. The CDR3 runs to 14 residues. Trimming left V 0 bases short and J 8 bases short, with 13 bases between. Germline CDR1 and CDR2: MDHEN and SYDVKM. CDR3 in DNA: TGTGCCAGCAGTTTATGGGGTGACACGACGGGCTACACCTTC. Translating gives CASSLWGDTTGYTF.

J is TRBJ2-1 and V is TRBV7-2; D possibly corresponds to TRBD1 (5 bases). From germline, CDR1 is SGHTA and CDR2 FQGNSA. CDR3 size: 13 residues. Trimming took 4 bases from V and 6 from J, leaving 10 bases between them. The CDR3 loop reads CASSSPQGNEQFF. DNA for the CDR3: TGTGCCAGCAGCTCTCCCCAGGGCAATGAGCAGTTCTTC.

The chain has TRBV5-4 and TRBJ2-7; 8 bases fit TRBD1. V was pared by 1 base and J by 4 bases, with 7 bases of the junction left unmatched. The CDR3 extends over 15 amino acids. Germline lookup yields CDR1 SGHNT and CDR2 YYREEE (reference sequence). The CDR3 nucleotides read TGTGCCAGCAGCTTGACGGCAGGGGGCCAGTACGAGCAGTACTTC. Its protein product is CASSLTAGGQYEQYF.

The rearrangement uses TRBV7-3 and TRBJ2-7; 8 bases agree with TRBD2. The V gene's germline CDR1 is SGHTA and CDR2 FQGTGA. The CDR3 has 18 amino acids. Trimming took 4 bases from V and 3 from J; bases not matched to a gene: 17. The CDR3 is CASSSKDPLRGGVYEQYF. As DNA, the CDR3 is TGTGCCAGCAGCTCCAAAGACCCCCTCCGGGGGGGCGTCTACGAGCAGTACTTC.

This clone was recorded once. This sequence joins TRBV4-1 and TRBJ1-3; D is undetermined. Trimming stripped 5 bases from V and 3 bases from J, with 14 bases between. This CDR3 is 15 amino acids long. The germline V gene encodes CDR1 MGHRA and CDR2 YSYEKL. The CDR3 reads CASSEGPDYGNTIYF. Here the CDR3 DNA reads TGCGCCAGCAGCGAAGGTCCCGATTATGGAAACACCATATATTTT.

The V call is TRBV6-2 or TRBV6-3, the J call TRBJ2-1; TRBD2 is a possible D gene (5 bases). The length of the CDR3 is 16 residues. The V gene's germline CDR1 is MNHEY and CDR2 SVGEGT. Trimming removed 0 bases at V and 4 bases at J, with 13 bases between. CDR3 bases: TGTGCCAGCAGTTACTCGTTCCTAGCCGGATACAATGAGCAGTTCTTC. Amino acids: CASSYSFLAGYNEQFF.

The chain has TRBV7-6 and TRBJ1-1; 11 bases are a match to TRBD1. J gave up 4 bases and V 5 bases, and 12 bases lay outside the gene matches. The V gene's germline CDR1 is SGHVS and CDR2 FNYEAQ. This CDR3 is 17 amino acids long. The CDR3 sequence is CASSQIGGQGVPTEAFF. CDR3 bases: TGTGCCAGCAGCCAAATAGGGGGACAGGGGGTTCCCACTGAAGCTTTCTTT.

The V and J genes are TRBV7-2 and TRBJ2-1; the D gene is possibly TRBD2 (6 bases). Germline CDR1 and CDR2: SGHTA and FQGNSA. The V end lost 5 bases, the J end lost 15 bases, and 17 bases lay between the germline ends. The CDR3 totals 12 residues. This CDR3 is CASSAHLGGRFF. The DNA for the CDR3 is TGTGCCAGCAGCGCCCACCTCGGAGGGAGGTTCTTC.